Given below is one TCR beta chain in context. The antigen is not known. The germline gene is not matched at one end of the junction; a read error may be the cause. The source of the sample is a study of T cells in Graves' hyperthyroidism and ophthalmopathy. Findings and limits, study-wide: Ophthalmopathy onset followed model prediction by a median about seven months.

RNA transcripts served as the template for amplifying TCR beta CDR3 regions. First-round RT-PCR of the TCR CDR3 relied on the HTBI primer set. Using its own MiXCR run on the multiplex PCR reads, TCRdb lists one record per CDR3 protein. The sample gives about 560,000 distinct CDR3 sequences, about half of which show up once; 6.5% to 9% is in the top ten. The CDR3 totals 16 residues. Germline V gene lookup returns CDR1 SEHNR and CDR2 FQNEAQ (reference sequence). The sequenced sample consisted of peripheral blood or thyroid tissue (not recorded which). The V gene is TRBV7-9, the J gene TRBJ1-6; a weak D match, TRBD1 (6 bases). The sequence came from a woman between 18 and 30 years old with Graves' hyperthyroidism. CDR3 nucleotides: TGCGCCAGCAGCCTTTGGACAGCCGGAACAACATCACCCCTCCACTTT. Protein sequence: CASSLWTAGTTSPLHF.